The text below deals with one T cell receptor beta chain. During construction of the library, unique molecular identifiers were attached to individual cDNA molecules for quantitative, reproducible TCR counting. TCRdb called the RACE reads again in MiXCR, with one record for every CDR3 protein. This sample has 300,000 to 450,000 distinct CDR3 sequences, with 5.1% found just once. CDR1 and CDR2 from the germline V gene are SGHRS and YFSETQ. This CDR3 comprises 14 residues. V shed 4 bases and J shed 5 bases, with 15 bases lying between them. These data belong to a study of human T cells and chemical hapten exposure. As for the study in general: On about 2 cm by about 2 cm of upper inner arm skin, sensitization was performed with 2% DPC. Alopecia areata, totalis or universalis affected patients, mainly female.

As to time point: pre-sensitization, week 0. As to treatment: therapeutic diphenylcyclopropenone sensitization with weekly scalp DPC. Venepuncture was done earlier than the placement of each patch test. The receptor was isolated from a woman aged 45-59 years with alopecia areata. Some clones in this sample may be carry-over from other donors' samples. The V and J genes are TRBV5-1 and TRBJ1-1, with TRBD1 as a possible D gene (5 bases). The source material was whole blood, sampled in connection with sensitization to the hapten diphenylcyclopropenone (DPC). CDR3 in amino acids: CASSVGPTRTEAFF. The CDR3 coding sequence is TGCGCCAGCAGCGTGGGACCCACTCGAACTGAAGCTTTCTTT.